The 12 T cell receptor beta chains below all came from one sample that was sequenced in a study of cytomegalovirus exposure and HLA in healthy donors. The protocol was immunoSEQ multiplex PCR, while the TCRdb copy is restricted to in-frame clones and leaves out a portion. The sample includes approximately 65,000 clones, more than 95% of them seen just once. Sequenced sample: PBMCs. The receptors were gathered from a man younger than 35 in good health and CMV-seronegative.

The sample holds one count of this clone. The rearrangement links TRBV28 to TRBJ2-5; 9 bases agree with TRBD2. The junction had 12 bases not matched to a gene; V was cut back by 6 bases and J by 13 bases. Germline V gene data show CDR1 as MDHEN and CDR2 as SYDVKM. The CDR3 extends over 13 amino acids. The CDR3 coding sequence is TGTGCCAGCAGGACTAGCGGCCTACCCTCCCGGTACTTC. Protein: CASRTSGLPSRYF.

V usage is TRBV7-2 and J usage is TRBJ2-5; weak D call: TRBD1 (5 bases). The CDR3 is made up of 14 amino acids. V gave up 0 bases and J gave up 5 bases, with 10 bases separating them. Germline assignment: CDR1 SGHTA and CDR2 FQGNSA. CDR3 sequence: CASSLATGVETQYF. In nucleotides, the CDR3 is TGTGCCAGCAGCTTAGCCACAGGCGTGGAGACCCAGTACTTC.

The rearrangement links TRBV11-2 to TRBJ1-6; 8 bases map to TRBD1. Germline CDR1 SGHAT, CDR2 FQNNGV. This CDR3 is 15 amino acids long. J lost 7 bases, V lost 5 bases, and 7 bases had no gene match. The CDR3 DNA follows: TGTGCCAGCAGCCCCACAGGGGGGTGGAATTCACCCCTCCACTTT. Translation: CASSPTGGWNSPLHF.

This chain links TRBV19 with TRBJ2-1; TRBD1 aligns across 7 bases. V was clipped by 6 bases and J by 8 bases; unmatched bases: 7. The germline gives CDR1 LNHDA, CDR2 SQIVND (reference sequence). The CDR3 runs to 13 residues. CDR3 in DNA: TGTGCCAGTAGCCCTGACAGGGCTTATGAGCAGTTCTTC. Encoded protein: CASSPDRAYEQFF.

The chain joins TRBV5-8 to TRBJ1-3; a possible D gene is TRBD1 (5 bases). The germline CDR1 and CDR2 sequences are SGHTS and YDEGEE. Trimming left V 0 bases short and J 0 bases short, with 10 bases between. The CDR3 has 16 residues. CDR3: CASSLAGGGSGNTIYF. DNA for the CDR3: TGTGCCAGCAGCTTGGCCGGGGGGGGCTCTGGAAACACCATATATTTT.

The V call is TRBV19, the J call TRBJ1-1, with D unclear. Trimming left V 3 bases short and J 3 bases short, with 11 bases between. The CDR3 has 14 residues. Germline-derived CDR1 and CDR2 are LNHDA and SQIVND (reference sequence). The CDR3 DNA sequence: TGTGCCAGTAGTATTAATGGTCAGTACACTGAAGCTTTCTTT. Amino acids: CASSINGQYTEAFF.

The rearrangement joins TRBV11-2 to TRBJ2-7; no clear D gene. The V end lost 4 bases, the J end lost 4 bases, and 8 bases lay between the germline ends. Germline loops: CDR1 SGHAT, CDR2 FQNNGV. This CDR3 spans 12 amino acids. CDR3 coding DNA: TGTGCCAGCAGCTCCCAGGAATACGAGCAGTACTTC. Amino acid sequence: CASSSQEYEQYF.

The rearrangement joins TRBV19 to TRBJ2-1, with 8 nucleotides matching TRBD2. This CDR3 has 13 amino acids. CDR1 and CDR2 from the germline V gene are LNHDA and SQIVND (reference sequence). V lost 3 bases and J lost 9; bases outside the gene matches: 4. The CDR3, as DNA: TGTGCCAGTAGTATTAGCGGGGCAGGTGAGCAGTTCTTC. This encodes CASSISGAGEQFF.

The CDR3 DNA sequence: TGTGCCAGCTCACCATACGGAGAAGAGACCCAGTACTTC. This sequence encodes CASSPYGEETQYF. This chain links TRBV18 with TRBJ2-5; D unresolved. This CDR3 spans 13 amino acids. V was cut by 2 bases and J by 3 bases, with 7 bases left in between. Germline V gene data show CDR1 as KGHSH and CDR2 as LQKENI.

The chain links TRBV5-3 to TRBJ1-2; 10 bases are shared with TRBD1. TRBV5-3 is an open reading frame whose function is uncertain. After removal of 4 bases from V and 5 bases from J, the junction contained 8 bases not matched to a gene. This CDR3 has 15 residues. The CDR3 bases are TGTGCCAGAAGCACGACAGGGGGCATGGATTATGGCTACACCTTC. Its protein is CARSTTGGMDYGYTF.

The chain is built from TRBV4-1 and TRBJ1-5; D possibly corresponds to TRBD1 (5 bases). Trimming stripped 5 bases from V and 0 bases from J, with 11 bases between. The CDR3 is 15 residues long. Germline CDR1 and CDR2: MGHRA and YSYEKL. CDR3 DNA: TGCGCCAGCAGCGCGCAGGGTAATAGCAATCAGCCCCAGCATTTT. This translates into CASSAQGNSNQPQHF.

The rearrangement joins TRBV15 to TRBJ2-2; possibly TRBD2 for D (5 bases). There are 15 residues in the CDR3. Germline lookup yields CDR1 LNHNV and CDR2 YYDKDF (reference sequence). Trimming took 5 bases from V and 5 from J, leaving 15 bases between them. The DNA for the CDR3 is TGTGCCACCAGCGGGAGAAGCAGAGGTACCGGGGAGCTGTTTTTT. It encodes CATSGRSRGTGELFF.